This T cell receptor beta chain was sequenced for a study of low-dose radiotherapy and immunotherapy resistance in tumors. Study-wide background: Intravenous ipilimumab 1 mg/kg every six weeks was given with nivolumab 240 mg every two weeks. Daily oral aspirin at 300 mg began on cycle 1 day 1 and lasted four cycles.

First-strand cDNA relied on TRAV- and TRBV-specific primers spanning alpha and beta chains. For amplifying TCRs, the PCR ran for approximately 18 cycles with Phusion, which was used together with a constant-region primer and the adapter on the V primers. TCRdb re-called the reads with MiXCR, one entry per CDR3 protein. Of 15,000 to 20,000 distinct CDR3 sequences listed, about 71% are singletons. The therapy administered to donors comprised nivolumab, ipilimumab, aspirin, low-dose cyclophosphamide and low-dose radiotherapy. Patients deemed eligible presented with advanced solid tumors lacking tumor-infiltrating lymphocytes. Trimming took 4 bases from V and 5 from J, leaving 10 bases between them. This CDR3 spans 12 amino acids. Per germline, CDR1 SGHNT and CDR2 YYREEE (reference sequence).

The TCR was taken from a human donor with advanced metastatic prostate, ovarian, gallbladder or colorectal cancer (not recorded which). This table probably holds off-target reads from a library built for another chain. J is TRBJ2-7 and V is TRBV5-4; D may match TRBD1 or TRBD2 (5 bases each). The CDR3 protein is CASSVRDHEQYF. In nucleotides, the CDR3 is TGTGCCAGCAGCGTCCGGGACCACGAGCAGTACTTC.